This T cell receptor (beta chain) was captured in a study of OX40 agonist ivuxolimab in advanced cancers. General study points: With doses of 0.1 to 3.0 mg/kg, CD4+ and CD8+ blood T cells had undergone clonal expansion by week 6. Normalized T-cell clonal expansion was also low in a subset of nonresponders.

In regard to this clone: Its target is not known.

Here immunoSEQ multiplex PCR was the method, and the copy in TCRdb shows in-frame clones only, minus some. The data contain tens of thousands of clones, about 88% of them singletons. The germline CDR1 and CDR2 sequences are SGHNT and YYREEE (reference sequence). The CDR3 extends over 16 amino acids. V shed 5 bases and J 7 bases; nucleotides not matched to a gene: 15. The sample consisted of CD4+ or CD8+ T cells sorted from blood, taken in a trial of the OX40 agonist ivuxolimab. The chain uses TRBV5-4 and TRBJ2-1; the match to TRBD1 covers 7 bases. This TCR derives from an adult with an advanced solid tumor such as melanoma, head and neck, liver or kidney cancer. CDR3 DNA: TGTGCCAGCAGTCCGGGACAGCGCCAACTTTCAAATGAGCAGTTCTTC. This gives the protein CASSPGQRQLSNEQFF. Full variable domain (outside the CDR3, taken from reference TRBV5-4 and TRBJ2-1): ETGVTQSPTHLIKTRGQQVTLRCSSQSGHNTVSWYQQALGQGPQFIFQYYREEENGRGNFPPRFSGLQFPNYSSELNVNALELDDSALYLCASSPGQRQLSNEQFFGPGTRLTVL.